This TCR beta chain was observed in a study of OX40 agonist ivuxolimab in advanced cancers. The wider study: Aged roughly 20 to 85 with a mean of approximately 60 years, they were about 83% male. The study, taken as a whole, reports: Normalized T-cell clonal expansion was also low in some nonresponders. Averaged across samples, CD8+ T cells carried more expanded clones than CD4+ did.

The method was immunoSEQ multiplex PCR; TCRdb's version includes in-frame clones alone and lacks a portion of them. The profile covers some 37,000 clones, with around 90% appearing a single time and about 4% taken by the ten largest. V was cut by 6 bases and J by 2 bases, with 11 bases left in between. This CDR3 has 15 residues. Germline V CDR1 and CDR2: LNHDA, SQIVND (reference sequence). This clone was recorded only once. Its antigen is unknown. The clonotype originates from an adult with an advanced solid tumor such as melanoma, head and neck, liver or kidney cancer. This chain joins TRBV19 and TRBJ2-6; no definite D call. This material consisted of CD4+ or CD8+ T cells sorted from blood, taken in a trial of the OX40 agonist ivuxolimab. The CDR3 nucleotides read TGTGCCAGTAGACTGATCCTCGCTGGGGCCAACGTCCTGACTTTC. This sequence encodes CASRLILAGANVLTF.